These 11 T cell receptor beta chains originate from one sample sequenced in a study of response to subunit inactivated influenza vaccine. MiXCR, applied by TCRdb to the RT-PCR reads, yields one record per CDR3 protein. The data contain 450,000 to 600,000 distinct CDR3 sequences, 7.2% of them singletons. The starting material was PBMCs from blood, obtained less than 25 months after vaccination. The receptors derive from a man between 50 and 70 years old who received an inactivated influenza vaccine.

The chain's CDR3 is CASSPGQILNEQFF. Here the CDR3 DNA reads TGTGCCAGTTCCCCGGGACAGATATTAAATGAGCAGTTCTTC. The rearrangement links TRBV9 to TRBJ2-1, with TRBD1 matching 7 bases. The CDR3 consists of 14 residues. Germline-derived CDR1 and CDR2 are SGDLS and YYNGEE. Trimming at V came to 8 bases and at J to 7 bases, leaving 12 bases not matched to a gene.

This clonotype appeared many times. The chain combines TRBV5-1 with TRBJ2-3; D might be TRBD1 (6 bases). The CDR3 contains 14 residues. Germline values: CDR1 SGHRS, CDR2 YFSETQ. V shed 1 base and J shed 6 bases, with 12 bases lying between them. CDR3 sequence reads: CASSLSGEVDTQYF. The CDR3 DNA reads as TGCGCCAGCAGCTTGTCAGGGGAAGTGGATACGCAGTATTTT. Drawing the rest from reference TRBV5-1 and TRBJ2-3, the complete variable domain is KAGVTQTPRYLIKTRGQQVTLSCSPISGHRSVSWYQQTPGQGLQFLFEYFSETQRNKGNFPGRFSGRQFSNSRSEMNVSTLELGDSALYLCASSLSGEVDTQYFGPGTRLTVL.

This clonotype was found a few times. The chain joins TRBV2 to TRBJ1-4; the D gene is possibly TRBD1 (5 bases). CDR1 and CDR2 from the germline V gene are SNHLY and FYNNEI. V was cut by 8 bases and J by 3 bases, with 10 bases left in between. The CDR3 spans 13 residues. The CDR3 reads CASVGAANEKLFF. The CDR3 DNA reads TGTGCCAGCGTAGGGGCTGCTAATGAAAAACTGTTTTTT.

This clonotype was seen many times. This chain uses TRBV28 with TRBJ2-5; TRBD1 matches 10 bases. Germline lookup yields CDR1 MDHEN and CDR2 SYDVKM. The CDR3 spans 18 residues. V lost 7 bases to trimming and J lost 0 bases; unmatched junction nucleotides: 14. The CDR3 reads CASKKPGQGIVYQETQYF. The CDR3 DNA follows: TGTGCCAGCAAAAAACCGGGACAGGGGATCGTGTACCAAGAGACCCAGTACTTC.

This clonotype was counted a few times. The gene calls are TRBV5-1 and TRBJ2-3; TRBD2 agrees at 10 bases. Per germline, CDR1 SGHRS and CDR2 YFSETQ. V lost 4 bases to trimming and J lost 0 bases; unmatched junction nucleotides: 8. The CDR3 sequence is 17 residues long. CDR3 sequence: CASSRGLASASTDTQYF. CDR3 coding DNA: TGCGCCAGCAGCAGGGGACTAGCGAGTGCTAGCACAGATACGCAGTATTTT.

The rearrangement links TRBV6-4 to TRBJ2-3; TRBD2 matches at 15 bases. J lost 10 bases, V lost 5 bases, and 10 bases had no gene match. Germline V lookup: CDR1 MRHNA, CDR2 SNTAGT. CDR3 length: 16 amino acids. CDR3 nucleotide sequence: TGTGCCAGCAGTCCCTGGACTAGCGGGGGGGCCCATCCGCAGTATTTT. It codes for CASSPWTSGGAHPQYF.

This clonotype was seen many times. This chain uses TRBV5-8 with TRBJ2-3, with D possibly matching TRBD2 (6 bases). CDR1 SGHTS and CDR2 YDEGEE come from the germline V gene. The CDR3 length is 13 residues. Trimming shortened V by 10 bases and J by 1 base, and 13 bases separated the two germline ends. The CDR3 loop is CAQKRRGTDTQYF. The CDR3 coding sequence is TGTGCCCAAAAGCGGAGGGGCACAGATACGCAGTATTTT.

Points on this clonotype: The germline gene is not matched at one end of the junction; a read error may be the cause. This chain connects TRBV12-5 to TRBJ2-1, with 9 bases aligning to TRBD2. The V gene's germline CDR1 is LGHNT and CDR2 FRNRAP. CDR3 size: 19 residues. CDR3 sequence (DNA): TGTGCTAGTGGTTTGTCGGCGGGAGGGCTGATCCACTCCCACAATGAGCAGTTCTTC. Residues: CASGLSAGGLIHSHNEQFF.

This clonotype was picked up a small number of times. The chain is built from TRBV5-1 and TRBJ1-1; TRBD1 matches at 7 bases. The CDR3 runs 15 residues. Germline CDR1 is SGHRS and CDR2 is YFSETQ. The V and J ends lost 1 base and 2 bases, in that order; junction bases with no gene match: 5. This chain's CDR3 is CASSLIGQVNTEAFF. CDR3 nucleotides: TGCGCCAGCAGCTTGATCGGACAGGTTAACACTGAAGCTTTCTTT. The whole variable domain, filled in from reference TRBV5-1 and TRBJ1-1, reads KAGVTQTPRYLIKTRGQQVTLSCSPISGHRSVSWYQQTPGQGLQFLFEYFSETQRNKGNFPGRFSGRQFSNSRSEMNVSTLELGDSALYLCASSLIGQVNTEAFFGQGTRLTVV.

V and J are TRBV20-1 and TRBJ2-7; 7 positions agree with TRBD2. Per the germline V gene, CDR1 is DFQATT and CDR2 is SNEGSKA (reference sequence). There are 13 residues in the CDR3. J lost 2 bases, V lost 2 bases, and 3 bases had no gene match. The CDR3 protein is CSARRGETYEQYF. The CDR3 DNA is TGCAGTGCTAGACGGGGGGAAACCTACGAGCAGTACTTC.

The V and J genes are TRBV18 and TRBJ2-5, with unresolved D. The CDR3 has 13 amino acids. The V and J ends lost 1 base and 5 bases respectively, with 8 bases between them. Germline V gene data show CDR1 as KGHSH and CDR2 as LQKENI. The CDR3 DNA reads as TGTGCCAGCTCACCACGGATCATCGAGACCCAGTACTTC. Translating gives CASSPRIIETQYF.